What follows are 12 T cell receptor beta chains derived from one specimen sequenced in a study of blood T cell repertoires in COVID-19. Method: immunoSEQ multiplex PCR; TCRdb's copy keeps in-frame clones and lacks some. This sample has roughly 250,000 clones, with about 88% found just once. Input material: peripheral blood. These receptors all stem from a man aged 35 to 55 with acute or convalescent COVID-19.

This chain links TRBV19 with TRBJ1-2; 8 bases are shared with TRBD1. The CDR3 is 14 amino acids. After removal of 5 bases from V and 6 bases from J, the junction contained 8 bases not matched to a gene. The germline V gene has CDR1 LNHDA and CDR2 SQIVND (reference sequence). CDR3: CASSPRTGFNGYTF. CDR3 in DNA: TGTGCCAGTAGTCCCCGGACAGGGTTTAATGGCTACACCTTC. The full variable domain, rest sourced from reference TRBV19 and TRBJ1-2, is DGGITQSPKYLFRKEGQNVTLSCEQNLNHDAMYWYRQDPGQGLRLIYYSQIVNDFQKGDIAEGYSVSREKKESFPLTVTSAQKNPTAFYLCASSPRTGFNGYTFGSGTRLTVV.

Concerning this clone itself: The junction differs from germline at one of its ends, possibly a read error. The chain has TRBV6-5 and TRBJ2-7; D possibly corresponds to TRBD1 (6 bases). This CDR3 is 14 amino acids long. In germline, CDR1 is MNHEY, CDR2 SVGAGI. The chain's CDR3 is CASSDSFPGQEQYF. CDR3 coding DNA: TGTGCCAGCAGTGACTCCTTCCCGGGACAAGAGCAGTACTTC.

This sequence joins TRBV5-1 and TRBJ2-3; possible D gene TRBD2, 5 bases. The CDR3 is 13 residues long. CDR1 and CDR2 from the germline V gene are SGHRS and YFSETQ. V dropped 4 bases and J dropped 5 bases, with 11 bases sitting between them. The CDR3 reads CASSIGGRDTQYF. CDR3 nucleotide sequence: TGCGCCAGCAGCATAGGAGGCCGAGATACGCAGTATTTT.

This sequence joins TRBV18 and TRBJ1-1, with unresolved D. Germline values: CDR1 KGHSH, CDR2 LQKENI. Trimming cost V 0 bases and J 4 bases, with 12 bases left between them. The CDR3 covers 15 residues. The CDR3 sequence is CASSPPIWEGTEAFF. The CDR3 nucleotides read TGTGCCAGCTCACCACCGATATGGGAGGGCACTGAAGCTTTCTTT.

V and J are TRBV19 and TRBJ1-1, with TRBD1 identical over 7 bases. The V gene end was trimmed by 5 bases and the J gene end by 3 bases; junction bases not matched to a gene: 3. This CDR3 has 13 residues. Germline CDR1 and CDR2: LNHDA and SQIVND (reference sequence). The CDR3 nucleotides read TGTGCCAGTAGTCGCCAGGGGGACACTGAAGCTTTCTTT. Translating it yields CASSRQGDTEAFF.

This chain links TRBV12-3 or TRBV12-4 with TRBJ1-4; tentatively, D is TRBD1 (5 bases). Between the trimmed V and J ends, which lost 6 bases and 5 bases, there was a span of 7 bases. This CDR3 has 12 residues. The CDR3 here is CASRRGNEKLFF. The CDR3 DNA reads as TGTGCCAGCAGGCGGGGCAATGAAAAACTGTTTTTT.

This chain joins TRBV5-8 and TRBJ2-5; 7 bases fit TRBD2. The CDR3 runs to 15 residues. With V trimmed by 1 base and J by 4 bases, 7 bases remained unmatched. The germline V gene encodes CDR1 SGHTS and CDR2 YDEGEE. CDR3 nucleotide sequence: TGTGCCAGCAGCTTGAGACTAGCTCAACGAGAGACCCAGTACTTC. Translating gives CASSLRLAQRETQYF.

The rearrangement joins TRBV27 to TRBJ2-7; TRBD2 aligns across 12 bases. The CDR3 sequence is 17 residues long. Germline loops: CDR1 MNHEY, CDR2 SMNVEV (reference sequence). The trim removed 2 bases at V and 3 bases at J, leaving 8 bases unmatched. The CDR3: CASSLTLAGGLYYEQYF. The CDR3 DNA reads TGTGCCAGCAGTTTAACGCTAGCGGGGGGGCTCTACTACGAGCAGTACTTC.

This clone was seen only once. CDR3 region: CASSLGQGLGGELFF. In nucleotides, the CDR3 is TGTGCCAGCAGCCTGGGACAGGGGTTAGGCGGGGAGCTGTTTTTT. The rearrangement links TRBV13 to TRBJ2-2; TRBD1 agrees at 10 bases. Germline CDR1 PRHDT, CDR2 FYEKMQ (reference sequence). This CDR3 contains 15 residues. The ends lost 5 bases at V and 7 bases at J; junction bases unmatched: 7. Full variable domain (rest looked up from reference TRBV13 and TRBJ2-2): AAGVIQSPRHLIKEKRETATLKCYPIPRHDTVYWYQQGPGQDPQFLISFYEKMQSDKGSIPDRFSAQQFSDYHSELNMSSLELGDSALYFCASSLGQGLGGELFFGEGSRLTVL.

This sequence joins TRBV11-3 and TRBJ2-1, with D possibly TRBD1 on 5 matching bases. The CDR3 is 14 residues long. Germline loops: CDR1 SGHNT, CDR2 YENEEA. V lost 3 bases to trimming and J lost 8 bases, with 14 bases between them. The CDR3: CASSFGALGDEQFF. CDR3 sequence (DNA): TGTGCCAGCAGCTTTGGGGCGCTGGGCGATGAGCAGTTCTTC. The whole variable domain, filled in from reference TRBV11-3 and TRBJ2-1, reads EAGVVQSPRYKIIEKKQPVAFWCNPISGHNTLYWYLQNLGQGPELLIRYENEEAVDDSQLPKDRFSAERLKGVDSTLKIQPAELGDSAVYLCASSFGALGDEQFFGPGTRLTVL.

This clone was seen more than once but under ten times. The rearrangement links TRBV2 to TRBJ2-7, with 7 bases aligning to TRBD2. In germline, CDR1 is SNHLY, CDR2 FYNNEI. V shed 7 bases, J shed 2 bases, and the junction held 8 bases outside the gene matches. CDR3 size: 14 residues. The DNA for the CDR3 is TGTGCCAGCACCGCGGGTCGGGGGGCCTACGAGCAGTACTTC. Translated, it gives CASTAGRGAYEQYF.

In this sample, this clone turned up many times. CDR3 nucleotides: TGTGCCAGCAGCTTATCTGCGGGGACTACCGGGCGTGGCAATGAGCAGTTCTTC. Translating gives CASSLSAGTTGRGNEQFF. V gene TRBV11-2 combines with J gene TRBJ2-1; 7 bases are a match to TRBD2. The CDR3 loop spans 18 amino acids. The V segment lost 2 bases and the J segment 6 bases; nucleotides outside the gene matches: 16. Germline V gene data show CDR1 as SGHAT and CDR2 as FQNNGV.